The next 30 T cell receptor beta chains were all read from a single sample in a study of blood T cell repertoires in COVID-19. Assay used: immunoSEQ multiplex PCR; TCRdb lists only in-frame clones, some missing. The repertoire holds a few hundred thousand clones, with 75% to 90% as singletons. Input material: peripheral blood. The receptors originated from a woman younger than 30 with acute or convalescent COVID-19.

CDR3 sequence reads: CASSVDTSGGATDTQYF. The CDR3 region has the DNA TGTGCCAGCAGCGTAGACACTAGCGGGGGGGCCACAGATACGCAGTATTTT. V gene TRBV9 combines with J gene TRBJ2-3; 13 bases are a match to TRBD2. Germline-derived CDR1 and CDR2 are SGDLS and YYNGEE. The CDR3 consists of 17 residues. Trimming at V came to 0 bases and at J to 2 bases, leaving 3 bases not matched to a gene.

The DNA of the CDR3 is TGTGCCAGCAGCAGGGGGAGAGCTGAAGCTTTCTTT. It codes for CASSRGRAEAFF. The rearrangement uses TRBV9 and TRBJ1-1; the D gene is possibly TRBD1 (6 bases). Germline loops: CDR1 SGDLS, CDR2 YYNGEE. Trimming pared 4 bases from V and 6 bases from J, leaving 10 bases between. The CDR3 consists of 12 residues.

V is TRBV6-5 and J is TRBJ2-1, with 10 bases matching TRBD1. The CDR3 totals 15 residues. The germline V gene encodes CDR1 MNHEY and CDR2 SVGAGI. V was clipped by 5 bases and J by 3 bases; unmatched bases: 4. The CDR3 bases are TGTGCCAGCAGTAACCGGGACAGGGGCTACAATGAGCAGTTCTTC. Amino acids: CASSNRDRGYNEQFF.

The chain uses TRBV6-2 or TRBV6-3 and TRBJ2-1, with TRBD2 matching over 9 bases. The CDR3 length is 18 residues. The germline CDR1 and CDR2 sequences are MNHEY and SVGEGT. V lost 0 bases to trimming and J lost 3 bases; unmatched junction nucleotides: 9. The CDR3 spells CASSYSIPISGSYNEQFF. As DNA, the CDR3 is TGTGCCAGCAGTTACTCGATCCCAATTAGCGGGAGCTACAATGAGCAGTTCTTC.

The V gene is TRBV9, the J gene TRBJ2-7; 7 nucleotides align to TRBD1. V gave up 4 bases and J gave up 6 bases; unmatched junction bases: 10. The CDR3 consists of 14 residues. Germline CDR1 SGDLS, CDR2 YYNGEE. CDR3: CASSPGTARREQYF. DNA for the CDR3: TGTGCCAGCAGCCCAGGGACAGCTCGACGCGAGCAGTACTTC.

The V and J genes are TRBV5-1 and TRBJ1-2; D not certain. Germline assignment: CDR1 SGHRS and CDR2 YFSETQ. CDR3 length: 13 amino acids. Trimming removed 1 base from V and 2 bases from J, with 6 bases in between. DNA for the CDR3: TGCGCCAGCAGCTTGAGGAGGAACTATGGCTACACCTTC. This encodes CASSLRRNYGYTF.

The V gene is TRBV30, the J gene TRBJ1-1; the match to TRBD1 covers 11 bases. V was pared by 3 bases and J by 4 bases, with 7 bases of the junction left unmatched. The CDR3 has 15 residues. Per germline, CDR1 GTSNPN and CDR2 SVGIG (reference sequence). CDR3 bases: TGTGCCTGGAGCATCGGACAGGGGGCCGGCACTGAAGCTTTCTTT. This translates into CAWSIGQGAGTEAFF.

V is TRBV9 and J is TRBJ1-1, with TRBD1 as a possible D gene (5 bases). V shed 6 bases and J shed 6 bases, with 18 bases lying between them. Germline V gene data show CDR1 as SGDLS and CDR2 as YYNGEE. This CDR3 contains 14 residues. In DNA form, the CDR3 reads TGTGCCAGCACAGGTCCGGGGAGGACACCTGAAGCTTTCTTT. Protein sequence: CASTGPGRTPEAFF.

The chain has TRBV10-3 and TRBJ1-2; 8 bases agree with TRBD1. The CDR3 has 15 amino acids. V was pared by 9 bases and J by 5 bases, with 14 bases of the junction left unmatched. Germline V lookup: CDR1 ENHRY, CDR2 SYGVKD. The CDR3 region has the DNA TGTGCCATTCAGTCCCCCGGACAGGGTCTATATGGCTACACCTTC. The encoded protein is CAIQSPGQGLYGYTF.

The chain combines TRBV20-1 with TRBJ2-7; D gene uncertain. Germline CDR1 DFQATT, CDR2 SNEGSKA (reference sequence). The CDR3 is 11 amino acids. Trimming stripped 3 bases from V and 5 bases from J, with 8 bases between. CDR3 DNA sequence: TGCAGTGCTAGGAGAAGAGACGAGCAGTACTTC. It codes for CSARRRDEQYF.

V usage is TRBV5-1 and J usage is TRBJ2-7; weak D call: TRBD1 (6 bases). This CDR3 comprises 15 residues. CDR1 is SGHRS, CDR2 YFSETQ, per germline. V lost 0 bases, J lost 4 bases, and 14 bases lay in between. The CDR3 bases are TGCGCCAGCAGCTTGGCTCCGGGACAACAATACGAGCAGTACTTC. Protein: CASSLAPGQQYEQYF.

This sequence joins TRBV5-5 and TRBJ1-4; D not certain. The length of the CDR3 is 15 residues. Trimming shortened V by 0 bases and J by 11 bases, and 17 bases separated the two germline ends. Germline assignment: CDR1 SGHKS and CDR2 YYEKEE (reference sequence). The CDR3 region has the DNA TGTGCCAGCAGCTTGGAGGCGGGTGGAGGTTCGAAACTGTTTTTT. It encodes CASSLEAGGGSKLFF.

V gene TRBV6-5 combines with J gene TRBJ2-7, with no clear D. Germline values: CDR1 MNHEY, CDR2 SVGAGI. The CDR3 loop spans 13 amino acids. V was clipped by 6 bases and J by 2 bases, with 11 bases between them. The chain's CDR3 is CASRETPPYEQYF. CDR3 nucleotide sequence: TGTGCCAGCAGGGAGACCCCGCCCTACGAGCAGTACTTC.

The chain recombines TRBV24-1 with TRBJ2-3; D possibly corresponds to TRBD2 (5 bases). Trimming pared 9 bases from V and 0 bases from J, leaving 12 bases between. CDR1 and CDR2 from the germline V gene are KGHDR and SFDVKD. The CDR3 runs to 14 residues. Here the CDR3 reads CATAERTSTDTQYF. The CDR3, as DNA: TGTGCCACCGCCGAGCGGACTAGCACAGATACGCAGTATTTT.

The chain couples TRBV19 to TRBJ1-1; 10 bases agree with TRBD1. Germline-derived CDR1 and CDR2 are LNHDA and SQIVND (reference sequence). The length of the CDR3 is 15 residues. V lost 10 bases to trimming and J lost 0 bases; unmatched junction nucleotides: 8. CDR3 sequence (DNA): TGTGCCACCCGGACAGGGGGTCTCATGAACACTGAAGCTTTCTTT. Protein product: CATRTGGLMNTEAFF. Using reference TRBV19 and TRBJ1-1 for the parts outside the CDR3, the full variable domain is DGGITQSPKYLFRKEGQNVTLSCEQNLNHDAMYWYRQDPGQGLRLIYYSQIVNDFQKGDIAEGYSVSREKKESFPLTVTSAQKNPTAFYLCATRTGGLMNTEAFFGQGTRLTVV.

The CDR3, as DNA: TGTGCCAGTAGTATAGATCGGTACGGGAGCCCAGATACGCAGTATTTT. Amino acid sequence: CASSIDRYGSPDTQYF. The V and J genes are TRBV19 and TRBJ2-3, with TRBD2 as a possible D gene (6 bases). Trimming left V 0 bases short and J 4 bases short, with 14 bases between. The CDR3 spans 16 residues. Germline V gene data show CDR1 as LNHDA and CDR2 as SQIVND (reference sequence).

At least ten counts were recorded for this clone. The gene calls are TRBV7-6 and TRBJ1-1; possible D gene TRBD1, 5 bases. The ends were cut back, 4 bases at V and 1 base at J, with 13 bases in the middle. Germline CDR1 reads SGHVS; CDR2 reads FNYEAQ. The CDR3 is 15 residues long. This CDR3 reads CASSSGKWENTEAFF. In DNA, the CDR3 is TGTGCCAGCAGCTCAGGGAAGTGGGAGAACACTGAAGCTTTCTTT.

The chain uses TRBV14 and TRBJ1-3; TRBD1 is a possible D gene (5 bases). The CDR3 consists of 16 residues. V lost 1 base and J lost 2, with 12 bases in between. CDR1 and CDR2 from the germline V gene are SGHDN and FVKESK. The CDR3 DNA follows: TGTGCCAGCAGCCAAGCCGGGACTTTAACTGGAAACACCATATATTTT. Its translation: CASSQAGTLTGNTIYF.

This rearrangement joins TRBV7-9 to TRBJ1-5; 11 nucleotides agree with TRBD1. The V gene's germline CDR1 is SEHNR and CDR2 FQNEAQ (reference sequence). CDR3 length: 15 amino acids. Trimming removed 5 bases from V and 6 bases from J; junction bases left unmatched: 6. This CDR3 reads CASSRDRGIIQPQHF. CDR3 DNA sequence: TGTGCCAGCAGCCGGGACAGGGGGATCATTCAGCCCCAGCATTTT.

V is TRBV5-1 and J is TRBJ1-6; 7 nucleotides match TRBD1. V shed 3 bases, J shed 8 bases, and the junction held 8 bases outside the gene matches. From germline, CDR1 is SGHRS and CDR2 YFSETQ. The CDR3 contains 15 residues. As DNA, the CDR3 is TGCGCCAGCAGCTCCGAAGGGGGCTTCGATTCACCCCTCCACTTT. It translates to CASSSEGGFDSPLHF.

This clone was detected many times. The rearrangement uses TRBV14 and TRBJ2-3, with 8 bases lining up with TRBD2. J was trimmed by 9 bases and V by 2 bases; bases with no gene match: 4. This CDR3 comprises 13 residues. Germline values: CDR1 SGHDN, CDR2 FVKESK. The CDR3: CASSQSREGTQYF. The CDR3 bases are TGTGCCAGCAGCCAATCCCGGGAGGGAACGCAGTATTTT.

The chain joins TRBV29-1 to TRBJ2-3; 15 positions agree with TRBD2. The CDR3 consists of 17 residues. Trimming at V came to 6 bases and at J to 0 bases, leaving 7 bases not matched to a gene. The germline CDR1 and CDR2 sequences are SQVTM and ANQGSEA. CDR3 loop: CSVGGTSGRISTDTQYF. In DNA, the CDR3 is TGCAGCGTAGGGGGGACTAGCGGGAGGATTAGCACAGATACGCAGTATTTT.

This clone was observed once. V and J are TRBV5-6 and TRBJ1-3; 9 bases align to TRBD1. J lost 4 bases, V lost 7 bases, and 12 bases had no gene match. Germline assignment: CDR1 SGHDT and CDR2 YYEEEE. The CDR3 consists of 16 residues. The CDR3 region is CASLMYGQGRGNTIYF. Here the CDR3 DNA reads TGTGCCAGCCTCATGTATGGACAGGGGAGAGGAAACACCATATATTTT.

This clone was counted once. The CDR3 coding sequence is TGCAGCGTTGTCGGGACTGAAGCTTTCTTT. Amino acids: CSVVGTEAFF. The rearrangement links TRBV29-1 to TRBJ1-1; no reliable D call. V lost 4 bases and J lost 5, with 5 bases in between. Germline V gene sequence: CDR1 SQVTM, CDR2 ANQGSEA. The CDR3 totals 10 residues.

This chain's CDR3 is CASSQDTAENEKLFF. The CDR3 DNA is TGTGCCAGCAGCCAAGATACAGCAGAAAATGAAAAACTGTTTTTT. This rearrangement joins TRBV4-2 to TRBJ1-4; D is unclear. The germline V gene encodes CDR1 LGHNA and CDR2 YNFKEQ. V was cut by 0 bases and J by 5 bases, with 10 bases left in between. The CDR3 totals 15 residues.

The rearrangement uses TRBV6-5 and TRBJ1-2; 7 bases match TRBD1. J lost 4 bases, V lost 6 bases, and 5 bases had no gene match. CDR3 length: 13 residues. CDR1 is MNHEY, CDR2 SVGAGI, per germline. CDR3 residues: CASRVTGSYGYTF. DNA for the CDR3: TGTGCCAGCAGGGTGACAGGGTCCTATGGCTACACCTTC.

V and J are TRBV6-2 or TRBV6-3 and TRBJ1-5; unclear D gene. Germline CDR1 reads MNHEY; CDR2 reads SVGEGT. The V end was cut by 1 base, the J end by 4 bases, with 8 bases between. The CDR3 spans 14 residues. The CDR3: CASSYFPGNQPQHF. The CDR3 coding sequence is TGTGCCAGCAGTTACTTCCCAGGAAATCAGCCCCAGCATTTT.

The chain joins TRBV11-2 to TRBJ2-1, with 12 bases matching TRBD2. This CDR3 has 16 amino acids. Germline loops: CDR1 SGHAT, CDR2 FQNNGV. Trimming at V came to 1 base and at J to 5 bases, leaving 3 bases not matched to a gene. DNA for the CDR3: TGTGCCAGCAGCTTAGCTAGCGGGGGGGCCCACAATGAGCAGTTCTTC. Residues: CASSLASGGAHNEQFF.

The chain is built from TRBV24-1 and TRBJ2-3; TRBD1 might be the D (6 bases). V gave up 4 bases and J gave up 2 bases, with 12 bases separating them. The CDR3 sequence is 15 residues long. CDR1 is KGHDR and CDR2 is SFDVKD in the germline V gene. The CDR3 coding sequence is TGTGCCACCAGTGACCCGACAGGACTCACAGATACGCAGTATTTT. This gives the protein CATSDPTGLTDTQYF.

This chain uses TRBV18 with TRBJ2-7, with 8 nucleotides matching TRBD1. The CDR3 covers 14 residues. Germline V gene sequence: CDR1 KGHSH, CDR2 LQKENI. V dropped 0 bases and J dropped 3; count of bases not matched to a gene: 1. The CDR3 spells CASSPPTGVYEQYF. The DNA for the CDR3 is TGTGCCAGCTCACCACCGACAGGGGTCTACGAGCAGTACTTC.